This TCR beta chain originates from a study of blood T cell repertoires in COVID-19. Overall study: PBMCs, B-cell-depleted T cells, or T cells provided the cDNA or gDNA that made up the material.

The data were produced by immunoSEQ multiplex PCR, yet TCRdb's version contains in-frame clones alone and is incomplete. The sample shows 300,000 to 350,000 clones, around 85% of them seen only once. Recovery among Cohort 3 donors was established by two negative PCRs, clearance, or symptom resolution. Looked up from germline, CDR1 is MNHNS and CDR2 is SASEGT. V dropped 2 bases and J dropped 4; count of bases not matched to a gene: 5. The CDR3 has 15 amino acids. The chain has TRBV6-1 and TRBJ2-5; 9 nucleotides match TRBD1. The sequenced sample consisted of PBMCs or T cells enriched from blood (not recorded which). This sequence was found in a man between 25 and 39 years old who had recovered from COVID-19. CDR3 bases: TGTGCCAGCAGTGAAATCTGGACAGGGGTAGAGACCCAGTACTTC. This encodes CASSEIWTGVETQYF.